The clone carrying this T cell receptor beta chain turned up a few times. No antigen is known for it. V was cut by 5 bases and J by 1 base, with 14 bases left in between. Germline V gene sequence: CDR1 MNHEY, CDR2 SMNVEV (reference sequence). This CDR3 is 15 amino acids long. Researchers reported that TCR beta cDNA libraries carried unique molecular identifiers. There were about 1 to 10 million T cells, and 510,000 or so cDNA molecules came from them. TCRdb processed the PCR reads anew with MiXCR; each CDR3 protein has one entry. The sample has about 820,000 distinct CDR3 sequences; roughly 58% are singletons. This sample is part of a study of post-analysis software for immune sequencing data. Turning to the study itself: Included courses were relapsing-remitting and secondary progressive multiple sclerosis; progressive-relapsing multiple sclerosis was also included. Notes on the study in general: The normalized Chao1 diversity of multiple sclerosis patients was significantly lower than that of controls. F-measure co-clustering was strong for batch-matched samples. Included in a set of roughly five TRBV segments more frequent in patients than controls were TRBV5-6, TRBV5-1 and TRBV20-1.

The source of this sequence is a girl aged 5-17 years with multiple sclerosis. The V and J genes are TRBV27 and TRBJ1-1, with D maybe TRBD1 (5 bases). Sequences were obtained from blood. Here the CDR3 reads CASSREGISNTEAFF. CDR3 DNA: TGTGCCAGCAGTAGGGAGGGGATCTCGAACACTGAAGCTTTCTTT.